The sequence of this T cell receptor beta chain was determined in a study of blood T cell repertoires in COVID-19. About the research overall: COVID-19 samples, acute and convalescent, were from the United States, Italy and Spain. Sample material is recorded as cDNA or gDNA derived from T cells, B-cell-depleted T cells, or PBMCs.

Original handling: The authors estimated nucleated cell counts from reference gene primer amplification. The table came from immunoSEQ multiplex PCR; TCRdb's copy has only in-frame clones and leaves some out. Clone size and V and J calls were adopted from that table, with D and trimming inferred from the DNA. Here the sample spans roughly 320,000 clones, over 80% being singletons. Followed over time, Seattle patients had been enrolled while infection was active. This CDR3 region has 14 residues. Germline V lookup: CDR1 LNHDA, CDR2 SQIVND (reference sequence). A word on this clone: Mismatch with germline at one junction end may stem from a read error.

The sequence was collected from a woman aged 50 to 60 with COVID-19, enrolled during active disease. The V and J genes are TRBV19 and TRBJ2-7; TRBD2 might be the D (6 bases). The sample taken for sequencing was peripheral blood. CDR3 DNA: TGTGCCAGTAGTATTGCAGCGGGTGGTTTAGAGAAAAAATTC. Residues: CASSIAAGGLEKKF.